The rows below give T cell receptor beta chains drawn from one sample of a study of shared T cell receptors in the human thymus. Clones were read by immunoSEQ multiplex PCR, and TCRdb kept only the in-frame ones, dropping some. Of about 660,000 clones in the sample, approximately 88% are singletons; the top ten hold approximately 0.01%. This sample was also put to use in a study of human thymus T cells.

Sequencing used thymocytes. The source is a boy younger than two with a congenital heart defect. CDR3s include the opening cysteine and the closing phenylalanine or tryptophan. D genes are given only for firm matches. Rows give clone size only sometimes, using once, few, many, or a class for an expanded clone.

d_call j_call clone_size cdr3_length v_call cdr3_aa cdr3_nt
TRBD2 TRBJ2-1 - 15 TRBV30 CAWNTRGRDIHEQFF TGTGCCTGGAACACACGGGGGAGGGATATCCATGAGCAGTTCTTC
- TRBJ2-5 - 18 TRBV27 CASSPPSRGRQAEETQYF TGTGCCAGCAGTCCCCCTAGTCGGGGTCGGCAGGCTGAAGAGACCCAGTACTTC
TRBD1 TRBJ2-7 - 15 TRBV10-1 CASSDAGQETYEQYF TGCGCCAGCAGTGATGCGGGACAGGAGACCTACGAGCAGTACTTC
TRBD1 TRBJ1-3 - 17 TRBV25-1 CASSEFGTDLSGNTIYF TGTGCCAGCAGTGAATTTGGGACAGACCTCTCTGGAAACACCATATATTTT
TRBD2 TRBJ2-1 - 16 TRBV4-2 CASRFGGRSSYNEQFF TGTGCCAGCCGATTCGGGGGGAGGAGCTCCTACAATGAGCAGTTCTTC
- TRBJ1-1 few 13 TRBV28 CASSRRVNTEAFF TGTGCCAGCAGCCGCAGGGTAAATACTGAAGCTTTCTTT
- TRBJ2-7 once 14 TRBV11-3 CASSLGQLPYEQYF TGTGCCAGCAGCCTTGGACAGCTCCCCTACGAGCAGTACTTC
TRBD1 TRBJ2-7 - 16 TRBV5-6 CASSLLRGQGRYEQYF TGTGCCAGCAGCTTGTTGAGGGGACAGGGTAGGTACGAGCAGTACTTC
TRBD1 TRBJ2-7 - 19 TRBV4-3 CASSQGRQGDSNPRPEQYF TGCGCCAGCAGCCAAGGAAGACAGGGGGATTCCAACCCCCGTCCCGAGCAGTACTTC
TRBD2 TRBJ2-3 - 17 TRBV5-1 CASSLGPSGSATDTQYF TGCGCCAGCAGCTTGGGGCCTAGCGGGAGTGCCACAGATACGCAGTATTTT
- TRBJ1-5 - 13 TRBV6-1 CASSDRRYQPQHF TGTGCCAGCAGTGACCGGAGATATCAGCCCCAGCATTTT
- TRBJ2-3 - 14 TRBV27 CASSLSVATDTQYF TGTGCCAGCAGTTTATCGGTAGCCACAGATACGCAGTATTTT
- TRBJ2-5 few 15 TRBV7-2 CASSPGIAAPSTQYF TGTGCCAGCAGCCCCGGGATAGCGGCGCCTTCCACCCAGTACTTC
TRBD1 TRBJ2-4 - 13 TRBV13 CASSRQGANIQYF TGTGCCAGCAGCCGACAGGGGGCGAACATTCAGTACTTC
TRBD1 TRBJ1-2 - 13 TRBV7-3 CASSPDRDHGYTF TGTGCCAGCAGCCCCGACAGGGACCATGGCTACACCTTC
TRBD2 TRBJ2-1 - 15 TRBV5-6 CASSLAAGPYNEQFF TGTGCCAGCAGCTTAGCAGCGGGGCCCTACAATGAGCAGTTCTTC
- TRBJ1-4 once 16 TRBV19 CASGGRPVLGPQKLFF TGTGCTAGCGGGGGGCGGCCGGTCTTGGGCCCCCAAAAACTGTTTTTT
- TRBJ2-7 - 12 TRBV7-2 CASSWGPGEQYF TGTGCCAGCAGCTGGGGGCCAGGGGAGCAGTACTTC
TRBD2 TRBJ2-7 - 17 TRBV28 CASSANGAGGTLVEQYF TGTGCCAGCAGCGCCAATGGGGCGGGAGGGACTTTGGTGGAGCAGTACTTC
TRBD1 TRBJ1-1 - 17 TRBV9 CASSVVVAGGANTEAFF TGTGCCAGCAGCGTAGTGGTGGCAGGGGGCGCGAACACTGAAGCTTTCTTT
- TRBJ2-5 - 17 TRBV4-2 CASSQDKGPGEGETQYF TGTGCCAGCAGCCAAGATAAAGGGCCAGGGGAGGGGGAGACCCAGTACTTC
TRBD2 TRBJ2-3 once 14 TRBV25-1 CASSGLAGPDTQYF TGTGCCAGCAGCGGACTAGCGGGACCAGATACGCAGTATTTT
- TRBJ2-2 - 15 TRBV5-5 CASSPSERNTGELFF TGTGCCAGCAGCCCGTCGGAGCGCAACACCGGGGAGCTGTTTTTT
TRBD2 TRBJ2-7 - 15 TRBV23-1 CASRPGGSLDHEQYF TGCGCCAGCAGACCGGGGGGGAGTCTAGACCACGAGCAGTACTTC
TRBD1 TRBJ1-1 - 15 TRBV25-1 CASSHLDRGQTEAFF TGTGCCAGCAGTCATCTGGACAGGGGCCAGACTGAAGCTTTCTTT
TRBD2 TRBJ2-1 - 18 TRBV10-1 CASTPGLSGTSVYNEQFF TGCGCCAGCACCCCTGGACTGTCCGGGACTAGCGTATACAATGAGCAGTTCTTC
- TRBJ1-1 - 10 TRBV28 CASLKTEAFF TGTGCCAGCTTAAAAACTGAAGCTTTCTTT
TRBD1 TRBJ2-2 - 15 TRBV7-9 CASSFSGTGAGELFF TGTGCCAGCAGCTTTTCCGGGACAGGGGCCGGGGAGCTGTTTTTT
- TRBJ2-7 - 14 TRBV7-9 CASSSPRDSYEQYF TGTGCCAGCAGCTCTCCTCGGGACTCCTACGAGCAGTACTTC